These T cell receptor beta chains were read from a single sample in a study of CD8 T cells in ankylosing spondylitis. Each CDR3 protein is one row after TCRdb ran MiXCR on the 5' RACE reads. The data hold over 450,000 distinct CDR3 sequences, with roughly 13% observed a single time. Sequencing was done on a sample of blood, either unsorted or a sorted T cell fraction (not recorded which). These receptors were collected from a male donor with ankylosing spondylitis. The CDR3 runs from the conserved cysteine through the conserved F or W. The D gene is left open where the match is weak.

j_gene | d_gene | v_gene | CDR3aa
TRBJ1-3 | TRBD1 | TRBV20-1 | CSESQGTGNTIYF
TRBJ1-5 | TRBD1 | TRBV29-1 | CSVSGTGDGQPQHF
TRBJ1-6 | NA | TRBV7-2 | CASTKQAVSPLHF
TRBJ2-1 | NA | TRBV30 | CAWSDYNEQFF
TRBJ1-6 | NA | TRBV27 | CASSLWSTADSPLHF
TRBJ2-3 | TRBD2 | TRBV20-1 | CSAPASGSTLDTQYF
TRBJ2-1 | TRBD1 | TRBV29-1 | CSFQGVAYNEQFF
TRBJ1-4 | TRBD1 | TRBV12-3/TRBV12-4 | CASSLGTATNEKLFF
TRBJ2-1 | NA | TRBV20-1 | CSARVFDEQFF
TRBJ2-5 | NA | TRBV7-9 | CASSLGSGDDAYF
TRBJ1-2 | NA | TRBV5-1 | CASTPGPPTYGYTF
TRBJ1-1 | NA | TRBV29-1 | CSVAKDTEAFF
TRBJ2-6 | NA | TRBV29-1 | CSVEIGGANVLTF
TRBJ1-2 | NA | TRBV15 | CATSRDQGYYGYTF
TRBJ2-1 | NA | TRBV20-1 | CSASPGRSYNEQFF
TRBJ2-3 | TRBD2 | TRBV6-1 | CASRPTSGRNTDTQYF
TRBJ2-2 | TRBD1 | TRBV11-2 | CASSFRNRGSNTGELFF
TRBJ1-1 | NA | TRBV6-5 | CASSYSSPNTEAFF
TRBJ2-3 | TRBD2 | TRBV7-9 | CASRGTLAGVITDTQYF
TRBJ1-5 | NA | TRBV20-1 | CSARARIATQPQHF
TRBJ2-2 | TRBD1 | TRBV5-1 | CASSPLTGGAAGELFF
TRBJ2-5 | TRBD1 | TRBV3-1 | CASTPDRERKETQYF
TRBJ2-1 | TRBD2 | TRBV11-1 | CASSSLTSGRTSSYNEQFF
TRBJ2-1 | TRBD2 | TRBV3-1 | CASSQGLAGEYEQFF
TRBJ1-2 | TRBD1 | TRBV4-1 | CASSQGTGGNYGYTF
TRBJ1-4 | TRBD1 | TRBV20-1 | CSAPRQGGGEKLFF
TRBJ1-6 | NA | TRBV4-2 | CASSQEGLFNSPLHF
TRBJ1-1 | NA | TRBV12-3/TRBV12-4 | CAIKTGTRSTEAFF
TRBJ1-5 | NA | TRBV5-6 | CASSLVGEHF
TRBJ2-1 | NA | TRBV5-5 | CASSLVASTTYNEQFF
TRBJ1-1 | NA | TRBV12-3/TRBV12-4 | CASSSIYTEGANTEAFF
TRBJ2-3 | NA | TRBV7-8 | CASSSLEGGTADTQYF
TRBJ2-7 | NA | TRBV20-1 | CSANQGTPTYEQYF
TRBJ2-1 | TRBD2 | TRBV5-1 | CASSMGLADYNEQFF
TRBJ2-3 | TRBD2 | TRBV7-9 | CASSQTGLAVDTQYF
TRBJ2-5 | NA | TRBV5-1 | CASSPAGQETQYF
TRBJ1-5 | NA | TRBV12-3/TRBV12-4 | CASRAQSNSNQPQHF
TRBJ2-1 | NA | TRBV29-1 | CSVETPLGAEQFF
TRBJ2-5 | NA | TRBV5-1 | CASSGAGLGGETQYF
TRBJ1-1 | NA | TRBV7-9 | CASSRDGGGRRSTEAFF
TRBJ2-1 | TRBD2 | TRBV5-6 | CASSLGTSGGFHSYNEQFF
TRBJ2-7 | NA | TRBV4-2 | CASSLLRRDDEQYF
TRBJ1-1 | TRBD1 | TRBV20-1 | CSSPGQQMNTEAFF